The present entry profiles one T cell receptor beta chain with its context. Its antigen is still unknown. These data come from a study of cytomegalovirus exposure and HLA in healthy donors. Study information: The platform used for the approximately 120 validation repertoires matched that of the approximately 640 first-cohort repertoires, a later analysis reported.

CDR3 length: 11 residues. Germline values: CDR1 MNHEY, CDR2 SVGAGI. Trimming stripped 6 bases from V and 5 bases from J, with 8 bases between. The assay was immunoSEQ multiplex PCR, and TCRdb's table has in-frame clones only and misses some. The sample shows 150,000 to 200,000 clones, around four fifths of them seen only once. General study findings and limits: Researchers catalogued under 200 TCR beta chains as cytomegalovirus-associated. As was reported, the classifier diagnosed cytomegalovirus status with high specificity and sensitivity. A few of the chains that were CMV-associated were confirmed in vitro to be specific for CMV antigens.

Specimen: PBMCs. The V gene is TRBV6-5, the J gene TRBJ2-7; D gene unclear. This receptor was identified in a man between 18 and 29 years old in good health and CMV-seropositive. In DNA form, the CDR3 reads TGTGCCAGCAGACTCCTCGACGAGCAGTACTTC. Protein sequence: CASRLLDEQYF.